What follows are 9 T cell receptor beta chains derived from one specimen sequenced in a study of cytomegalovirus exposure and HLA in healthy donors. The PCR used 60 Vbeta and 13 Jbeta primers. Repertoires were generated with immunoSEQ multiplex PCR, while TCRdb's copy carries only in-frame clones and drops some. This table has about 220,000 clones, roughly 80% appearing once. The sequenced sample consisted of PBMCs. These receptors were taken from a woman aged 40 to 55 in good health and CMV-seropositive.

The CDR3 reads CASTSDRFDEQFF. CDR3 nucleotides: TGTGCCAGCACCTCGGACAGGTTTGATGAGCAGTTCTTC. The chain employs TRBV2 and TRBJ2-1, with 7 bases fitting TRBD1. The germline gives CDR1 SNHLY, CDR2 FYNNEI. This CDR3 has 13 residues. Trimming took 7 bases from V and 8 from J; bases not matched to a gene: 8.

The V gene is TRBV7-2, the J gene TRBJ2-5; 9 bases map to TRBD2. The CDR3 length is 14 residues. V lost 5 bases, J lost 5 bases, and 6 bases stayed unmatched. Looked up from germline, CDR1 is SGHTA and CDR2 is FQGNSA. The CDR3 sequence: CASSGSGRGETQYF. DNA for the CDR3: TGTGCCAGCAGCGGTAGCGGGAGAGGTGAGACCCAGTACTTC.

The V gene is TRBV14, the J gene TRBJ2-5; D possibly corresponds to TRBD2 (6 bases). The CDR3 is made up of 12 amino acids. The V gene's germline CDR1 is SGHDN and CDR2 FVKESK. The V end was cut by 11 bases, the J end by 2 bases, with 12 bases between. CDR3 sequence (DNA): TGTGCCGGCCGGGACTCACAAGAGACCCAGTACTTC. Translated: CAGRDSQETQYF.

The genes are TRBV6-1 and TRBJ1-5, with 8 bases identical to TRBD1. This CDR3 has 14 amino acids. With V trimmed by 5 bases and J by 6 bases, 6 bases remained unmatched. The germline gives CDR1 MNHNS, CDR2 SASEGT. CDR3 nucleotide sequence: TGTGCCAGCAGTTTTCAGGGGGCAGGTCAGCCCCAGCATTTT. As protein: CASSFQGAGQPQHF.

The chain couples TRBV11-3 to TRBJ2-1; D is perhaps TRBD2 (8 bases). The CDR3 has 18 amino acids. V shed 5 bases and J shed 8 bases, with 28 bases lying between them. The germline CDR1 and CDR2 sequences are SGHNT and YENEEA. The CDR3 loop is CASSQRQGSSGSKDEQFF. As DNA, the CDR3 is TGTGCCAGCAGCCAAAGACAGGGTTCTAGCGGGTCGAAGGATGAGCAGTTCTTC.

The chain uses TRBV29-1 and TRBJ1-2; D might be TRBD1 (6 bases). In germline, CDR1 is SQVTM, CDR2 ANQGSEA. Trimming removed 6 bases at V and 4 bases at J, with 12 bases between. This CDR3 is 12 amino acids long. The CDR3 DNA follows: TGCAGCGTAGGACAGAATTTCTATGGCTACACCTTC. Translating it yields CSVGQNFYGYTF.

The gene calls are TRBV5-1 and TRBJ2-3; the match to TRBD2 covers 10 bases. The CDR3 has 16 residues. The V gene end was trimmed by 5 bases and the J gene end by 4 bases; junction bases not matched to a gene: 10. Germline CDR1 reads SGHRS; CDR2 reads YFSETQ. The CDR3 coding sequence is TGCGCCAGCAGGGCGGGTACTAGCGGGGTCGCAGATACGCAGTATTTT. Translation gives CASRAGTSGVADTQYF.

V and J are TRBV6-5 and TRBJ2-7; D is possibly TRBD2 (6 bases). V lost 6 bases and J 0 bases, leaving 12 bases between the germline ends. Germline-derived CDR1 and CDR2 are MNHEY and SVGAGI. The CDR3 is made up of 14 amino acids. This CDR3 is CASRTRGLSYEQYF. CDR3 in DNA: TGTGCCAGCAGAACCCGGGGACTCTCCTACGAGCAGTACTTC.

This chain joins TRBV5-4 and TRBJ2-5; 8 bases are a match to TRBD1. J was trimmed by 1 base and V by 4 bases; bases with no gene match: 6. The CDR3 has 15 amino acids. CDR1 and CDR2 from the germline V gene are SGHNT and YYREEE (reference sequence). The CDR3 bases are TGTGCCAGCAGCCCTATGGACAGGGCCCAAGAGACCCAGTACTTC. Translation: CASSPMDRAQETQYF.